The entry below describes one TCR beta chain. Its antigen is not identified. The data originate from a study of chemoradiotherapy in HPV16-positive cancers. As for the study in general: Candidate HPV-specific clones and shared TCR motifs came from a couple of HPV16-positive patients. The study, taken as a whole, reports: The functional HPV-specific definition rests on just a couple of HPV16-positive patients.

V lost 4 bases, J lost 4 bases, and 12 bases stayed unmatched. In germline, CDR1 is SGHAT, CDR2 FQDESV (reference sequence). This CDR3 has 16 amino acids. This table comes from immunoSEQ multiplex PCR, and its TCRdb copy is limited to in-frame clones, with some not included. Of almost 15,000 clones listed, about 91% are singletons. The V gene is TRBV11-1, the J gene TRBJ2-5; TRBD2 matches 7 bases. The sample in question was blood, obtained from a patient who underwent chemoradiotherapy. The receptor's source is a human donor with HPV-associated anogenital cancer. The CDR3 sequence: CASSSRGGNRGETQYF. In DNA form, the CDR3 reads TGTGCCAGCAGCTCCCGGGGAGGGAATAGAGGAGAGACCCAGTACTTC.